The source of this T cell receptor (beta chain) is a study of tumor T cells in aggressive B-cell lymphoma. V dropped 5 bases and J dropped 6 bases, with 13 bases sitting between them. The CDR3 has 14 residues. Germline V gene lookup returns CDR1 MNHEY and CDR2 SMNVEV (reference sequence). Only in-frame clones appear in the TCRdb table, and some are missing; sequencing was by immunoSEQ multiplex PCR. The sample has around 190 clones, roughly nine tenths seen once. The TCR was taken from an adult with diffuse large B cell lymphoma. The sequencing input was tumor tissue. The genes are TRBV27 and TRBJ2-2, with D perhaps matching TRBD1 (5 bases). CDR3 protein: CASSLIPRAGELFF. The CDR3 nucleotides read TGTGCCAGCAGTCTAATCCCCAGGGCCGGGGAGCTGTTTTTT.